This entry is about one T cell receptor (beta chain). Primers used in a second PCR of roughly 7 to 12 cycles were a sample-barcoded 5' primer and a J-beta primer mix. A minimum of 2.5 million CDR3-containing paired-end reads was obtained for each sample. One entry per CDR3 protein results from TCRdb running MiXCR on the 5' RACE reads. The sample shows about 570,000 distinct CDR3 sequences, about 25% of them seen only once. These data come from a study of blood T cells in healthy people across ages. The V and J ends lost 1 base and 0 bases respectively, with 15 bases between them. Germline V gene lookup returns CDR1 MNHEY and CDR2 SVGEGT. The CDR3 consists of 17 residues. Isolation of PBMCs gave at least 7 million cells per sample.

Sequenced material: blood. The V gene is TRBV6-2 or TRBV6-3, the J gene TRBJ1-2; no clear D. The source of this sequence is a woman in her seventies in good health. The CDR3 nucleotides are TGTGCCAGCAGTTACTTTCGTTTAAAAGCTGCTAACTATGGCTACACCTTC. Its protein is CASSYFRLKAANYGYTF.